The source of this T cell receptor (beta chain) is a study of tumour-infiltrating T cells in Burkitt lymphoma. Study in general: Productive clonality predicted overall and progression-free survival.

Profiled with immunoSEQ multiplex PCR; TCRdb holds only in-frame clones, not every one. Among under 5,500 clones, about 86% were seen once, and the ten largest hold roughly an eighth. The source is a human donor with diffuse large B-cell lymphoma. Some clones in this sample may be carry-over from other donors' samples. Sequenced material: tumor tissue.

For the CDR3, the DNA is TGTGCCAGCCGAAAGTGGAGGCAAGAGACCCAGTACTTC. It yields the protein CASRKWRQETQYF. This chain connects TRBV7-8 to TRBJ2-5; D perhaps matches TRBD2 (5 bases). This CDR3 region has 13 residues. V gave up 8 bases and J gave up 2 bases, with 12 bases separating them. CDR1 is SGHVS, CDR2 FQNEAQ, per germline.